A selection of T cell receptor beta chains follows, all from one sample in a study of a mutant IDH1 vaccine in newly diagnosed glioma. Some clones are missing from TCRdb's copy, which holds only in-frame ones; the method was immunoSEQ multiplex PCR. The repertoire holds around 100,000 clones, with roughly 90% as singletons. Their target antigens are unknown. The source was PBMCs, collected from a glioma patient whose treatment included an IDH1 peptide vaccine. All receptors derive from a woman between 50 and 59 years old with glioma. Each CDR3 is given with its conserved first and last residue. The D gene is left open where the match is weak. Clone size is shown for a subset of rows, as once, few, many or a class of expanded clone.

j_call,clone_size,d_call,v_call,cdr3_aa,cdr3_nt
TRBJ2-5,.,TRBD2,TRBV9,CASSVGLAGGETQYF,TGTGCCAGCAGCGTAGGGCTAGCGGGAGGGGAGACCCAGTACTTC
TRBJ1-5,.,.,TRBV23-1,CASTLGTDSNQPQHF,TGCGCCAGCACTTTGGGGACGGATAGCAATCAGCCCCAGCATTTT
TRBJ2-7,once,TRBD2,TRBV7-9,CASSLVRGDFHEQYF,TGTGCCAGCAGCTTAGTGCGGGGGGATTTCCACGAGCAGTACTTC
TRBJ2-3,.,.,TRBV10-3,CAISESWQGHTDTQYF,TGTGCCATCAGTGAGTCGTGGCAGGGGCACACAGATACGCAGTATTTT
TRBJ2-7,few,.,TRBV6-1,CASKQADYEQYF,TGTGCCAGCAAACAGGCCGACTACGAGCAGTACTTC
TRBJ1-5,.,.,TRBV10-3,CAISETDFGQPQHF,TGTGCCATCAGTGAGACAGACTTCGGTCAGCCCCAGCATTTT
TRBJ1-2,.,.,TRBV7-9,CASSLDPYGYTF,TGTGCCAGCAGCTTGGATCCCTATGGCTACACCTTC
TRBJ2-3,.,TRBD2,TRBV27,CASSPGGYTQYF,TGTGCCAGCAGCCCGGGGGGGTATACGCAGTATTTT
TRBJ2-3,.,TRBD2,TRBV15,CATSAPPAGVNTQYF,TGTGCCACCAGCGCCCCGCCGGCGGGAGTAAATACGCAGTATTTT
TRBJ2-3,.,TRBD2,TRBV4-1,CASSRSGSTDTQYF,TGCGCCAGCAGTCGTAGCGGGAGCACAGATACGCAGTATTTT
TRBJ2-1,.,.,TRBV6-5,CASAKAGPNEQFF,TGTGCCAGCGCGAAGGCTGGTCCAAATGAGCAGTTCTTC
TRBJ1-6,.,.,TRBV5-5,CASSRVTGNSPLHF,TGTGCCAGCAGTCGGGTCACTGGGAATTCACCCCTCCACTTT
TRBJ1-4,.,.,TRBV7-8,CASSPRVQEKLFF,TGTGCCAGCAGCCCCCGGGTCCAAGAAAAACTGTTTTTT
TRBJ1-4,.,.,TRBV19,CASRDAGGNEKLFF,TGTGCCAGTAGGGACGCCGGCGGGAATGAAAAACTGTTTTTT
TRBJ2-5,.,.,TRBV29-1,CSVVGGKTWEATQYF,TGCAGCGTCGTTGGGGGTAAGACTTGGGAAGCGACCCAGTACTTC
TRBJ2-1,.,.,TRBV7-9,CASSFTSTPNEQFF,TGTGCCAGCAGCTTTACTAGCACCCCCAATGAGCAGTTCTTC
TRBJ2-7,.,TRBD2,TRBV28,CASSRSGLSYEQYF,TGTGCCAGCAGTCGTAGCGGGCTCTCCTACGAGCAGTACTTC